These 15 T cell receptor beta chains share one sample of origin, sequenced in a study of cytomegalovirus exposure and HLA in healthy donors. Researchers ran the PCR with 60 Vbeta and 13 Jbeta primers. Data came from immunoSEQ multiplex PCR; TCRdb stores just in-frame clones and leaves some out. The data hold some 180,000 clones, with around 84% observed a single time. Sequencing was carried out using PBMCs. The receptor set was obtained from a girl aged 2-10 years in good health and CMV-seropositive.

This chain's CDR3 is CASSLTGGGGAEAFF. The DNA for the CDR3 is TGTGCCAGCAGCTTGACAGGGGGAGGAGGGGCTGAAGCTTTCTTT. The V call is TRBV11-3, the J call TRBJ1-1; TRBD1 matches 9 bases. The CDR3 is 15 residues long. Germline assignment: CDR1 SGHNT and CDR2 YENEEA. V shed 3 bases, J shed 6 bases, and the junction held 8 bases outside the gene matches.

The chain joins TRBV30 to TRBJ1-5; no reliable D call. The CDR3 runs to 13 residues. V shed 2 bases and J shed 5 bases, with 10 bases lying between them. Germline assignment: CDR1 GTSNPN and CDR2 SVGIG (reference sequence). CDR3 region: CAWSLLIDQPQHF. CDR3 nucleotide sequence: TGTGCCTGGAGTCTCCTCATAGATCAGCCCCAGCATTTT.

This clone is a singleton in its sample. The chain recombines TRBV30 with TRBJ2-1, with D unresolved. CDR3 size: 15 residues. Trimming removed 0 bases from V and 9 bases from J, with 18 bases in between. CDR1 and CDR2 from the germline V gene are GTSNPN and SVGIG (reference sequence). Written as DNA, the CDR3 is TGTGCCTGGAGTGTACGCGACACCTGGGTCGGTGAGCAGTTCTTC. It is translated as CAWSVRDTWVGEQFF. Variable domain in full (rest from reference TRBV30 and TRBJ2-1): SQTIHQWPATLVQPVGSPLSLECTVEGTSNPNLYWYRQAAGRGLQLLFYSVGIGQISSEVPQNLSASRPQDRQFILSSKKLLLSDSGFYLCAWSVRDTWVGEQFFGPGTRLTVL.

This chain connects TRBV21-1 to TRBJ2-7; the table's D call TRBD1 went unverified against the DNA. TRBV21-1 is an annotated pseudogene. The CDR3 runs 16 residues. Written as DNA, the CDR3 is TGTGCCAGCAGCAAAGGTTCCGGGACACTACCCTACGAGCAGTACTTC. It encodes CASSKGSGTLPYEQYF.

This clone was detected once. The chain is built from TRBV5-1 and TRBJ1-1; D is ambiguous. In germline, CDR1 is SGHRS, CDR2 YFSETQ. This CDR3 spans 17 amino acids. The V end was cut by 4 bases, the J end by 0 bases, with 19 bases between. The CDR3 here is CASSREERINLNTEAFF. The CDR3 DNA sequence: TGCGCCAGCAGCCGAGAGGAGCGGATTAACCTGAACACTGAAGCTTTCTTT.

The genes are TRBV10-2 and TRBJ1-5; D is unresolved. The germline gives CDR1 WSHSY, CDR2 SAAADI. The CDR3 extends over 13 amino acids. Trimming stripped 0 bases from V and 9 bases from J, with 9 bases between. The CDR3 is CASSESQATPQHF. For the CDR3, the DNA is TGCGCCAGCAGTGAGTCGCAAGCCACGCCCCAGCATTTT.

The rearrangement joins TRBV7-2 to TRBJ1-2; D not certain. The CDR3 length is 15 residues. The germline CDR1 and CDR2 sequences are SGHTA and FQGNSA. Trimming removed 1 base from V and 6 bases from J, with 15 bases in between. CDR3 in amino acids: CASSLDSARPNGYTF. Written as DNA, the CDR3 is TGTGCCAGCAGCTTAGACTCGGCCAGGCCTAATGGCTACACCTTC.

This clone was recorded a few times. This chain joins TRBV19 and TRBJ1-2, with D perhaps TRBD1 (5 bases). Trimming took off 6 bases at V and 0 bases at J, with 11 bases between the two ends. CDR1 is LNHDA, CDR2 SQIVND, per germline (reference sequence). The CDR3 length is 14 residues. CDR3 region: CASRGQGSNYGYTF. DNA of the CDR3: TGTGCCAGTAGGGGCCAGGGCTCTAACTATGGCTACACCTTC.

Written as DNA, the CDR3 is TGTGCCAGCAGCGCCCGCCGGAGTCCAAACAATGAGCAGTTCTTC. The encoded protein is CASSARRSPNNEQFF. The chain has TRBV9 and TRBJ2-1; D gene ambiguous. This CDR3 has 15 amino acids. The germline gives CDR1 SGDLS, CDR2 YYNGEE. The V end was cut by 3 bases, the J end by 5 bases, with 15 bases between.

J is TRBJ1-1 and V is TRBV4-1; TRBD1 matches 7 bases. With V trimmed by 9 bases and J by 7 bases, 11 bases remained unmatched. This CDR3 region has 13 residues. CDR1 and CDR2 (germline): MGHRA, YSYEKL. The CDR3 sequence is CASRRQGTFEAFF. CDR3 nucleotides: TGCGCCAGTCGCCGACAGGGAACGTTTGAAGCTTTCTTT.

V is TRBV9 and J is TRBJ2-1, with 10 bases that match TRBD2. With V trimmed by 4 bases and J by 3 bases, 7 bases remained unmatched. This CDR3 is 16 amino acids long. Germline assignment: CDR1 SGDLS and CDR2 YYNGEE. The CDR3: CASSPTGLAYYNEQFF. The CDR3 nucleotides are TGTGCCAGCAGCCCGACGGGACTAGCGTACTACAATGAGCAGTTCTTC.

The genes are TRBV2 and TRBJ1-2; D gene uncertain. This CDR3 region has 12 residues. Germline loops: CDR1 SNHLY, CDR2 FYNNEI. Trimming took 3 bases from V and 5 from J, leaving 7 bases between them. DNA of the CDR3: TGTGCCAGCAGTGAGGGAGGATATGGCTACACCTTC. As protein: CASSEGGYGYTF.

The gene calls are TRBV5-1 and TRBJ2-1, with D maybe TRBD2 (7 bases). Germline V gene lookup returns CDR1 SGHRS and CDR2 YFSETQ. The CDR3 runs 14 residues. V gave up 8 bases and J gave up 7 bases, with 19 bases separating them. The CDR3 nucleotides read TGCGCCAGTTTGAACGAGAAGGGGGGGAATGAGCAGTTCTTC. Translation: CASLNEKGGNEQFF.

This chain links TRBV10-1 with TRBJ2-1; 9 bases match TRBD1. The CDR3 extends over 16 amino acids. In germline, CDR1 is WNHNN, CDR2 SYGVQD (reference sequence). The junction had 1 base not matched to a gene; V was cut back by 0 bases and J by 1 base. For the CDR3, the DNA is TGCGCCAGCAGTGAGTCCGGGACAGGGTCCTACAATGAGCAGTTCTTC. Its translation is CASSESGTGSYNEQFF.

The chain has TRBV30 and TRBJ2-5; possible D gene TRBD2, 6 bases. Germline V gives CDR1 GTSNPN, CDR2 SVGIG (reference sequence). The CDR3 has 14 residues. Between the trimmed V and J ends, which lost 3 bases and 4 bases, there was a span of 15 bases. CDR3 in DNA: TGTGCCTGGAGGGCCCAGGAGGGGCTAGAGACCCAGTACTTC. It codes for CAWRAQEGLETQYF. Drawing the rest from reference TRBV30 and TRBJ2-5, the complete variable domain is SQTIHQWPATLVQPVGSPLSLECTVEGTSNPNLYWYRQAAGRGLQLLFYSVGIGQISSEVPQNLSASRPQDRQFILSSKKLLLSDSGFYLCAWRAQEGLETQYFGPGTRLLVL.